The 25 T cell receptor beta chains below were found in one sample sequenced in a study of shared clonotypes between healthy human individuals (TCRdb year 2020). CD8 naive samples were CD45RO-negative cells positively selected for CCR7, giving a CD45RA+CCR7+ population that excluded TemRA cells. Library prep was done by the immunoSEQ multiplex PCR assay. TCRdb mirrors the immuneACCESS table, restricted to in-frame sequences. Some clones are absent from its copies; in checked studies, under half trace to an unresolved V gene, and the reason for the others is unknown. This sample lists millions of clones; about 95% were detected once. Around 1.1% of the sample is taken by the ten largest. The sample comprised naive CD8+ T cells sorted from blood. Sample cell subset or site, as interpreted from the label and publication: CD45RA+CCR7+. The receptors come from a man aged 18 to 30 in good health.

This chain joins TRBV6-6 and TRBJ2-3; unclear D gene. Trimming took off 6 bases at V and 3 bases at J, with 4 bases between the two ends. Germline CDR1 and CDR2: MNHNY and SVGAGI (reference sequence). This CDR3 spans 11 amino acids. The CDR3 spells CASRSTDTQYF. The DNA of the CDR3 is TGTGCCAGCAGAAGTACAGATACGCAGTATTTT.

In DNA form, the CDR3 reads TGCGCCAGCAGCCAAGAGTTCTTGGGAAGTGAGGCAGATACGCAGTATTTT. Amino acids: CASSQEFLGSEADTQYF. The chain joins TRBV4-3 to TRBJ2-3, with no clear D. CDR1 and CDR2 from the germline V gene are LGHNA and YSLEER. Trimming cost V 0 bases and J 4 bases, with 17 bases left between them. The CDR3 is made up of 17 amino acids.

V and J are TRBV11-1 and TRBJ2-3; TRBD2 aligns across 12 bases. CDR1 and CDR2 (germline): SGHAT, FQDESV (reference sequence). The junction had 3 bases not matched to a gene; V was cut back by 3 bases and J by 2 bases. This CDR3 spans 16 amino acids. The CDR3 reads CASSLTSGGPTDTQYF. DNA for the CDR3: TGTGCCAGCAGCTTGACTAGCGGGGGTCCCACAGATACGCAGTATTTT. Drawing the rest from reference TRBV11-1 and TRBJ2-3, the complete variable domain is EAEVAQSPRYKITEKSQAVAFWCDPISGHATLYWYRQILGQGPELLVQFQDESVVDDSQLPKDRFSAERLKGVDSTLKIQPAELGDSAMYLCASSLTSGGPTDTQYFGPGTRLTVL.

The rearrangement links TRBV29-1 to TRBJ2-1, with TRBD2 matching 7 bases. With V trimmed by 6 bases and J by 3 bases, 11 bases remained unmatched. This CDR3 spans 15 amino acids. From germline, CDR1 is SQVTM and CDR2 ANQGSEA. The CDR3 coding sequence is TGCAGCGTCCTGGGGGTTAGCGGGCTCTACAATGAGCAGTTCTTC. As protein: CSVLGVSGLYNEQFF.

The gene calls are TRBV4-3 and TRBJ2-3, with 12 positions matching TRBD2. CDR3 size: 16 residues. Trimming took 4 bases from V and 2 from J; bases not matched to a gene: 4. Germline CDR1 reads LGHNA; CDR2 reads YSLEER. CDR3: CASSLRLAGDTDTQYF. CDR3 nucleotide sequence: TGCGCCAGCAGCCTCAGACTAGCGGGAGACACAGATACGCAGTATTTT.

V gene TRBV6-1 combines with J gene TRBJ2-7; 10 bases map to TRBD1. Germline assignment: CDR1 MNHNS and CDR2 SASEGT. The ends lost 3 bases at V and 7 bases at J; junction bases unmatched: 9. This CDR3 spans 15 amino acids. The CDR3 DNA reads TGTGCCAGCAGTGACCGTGACAGGGGGCCCCTGGAGCAGTACTTC. Translating gives CASSDRDRGPLEQYF.

Comment on this clone: The same CDR3 is also encoded by other DNA sequences in this sample. The V and J genes are TRBV9 and TRBJ1-4; D unresolved. Per the germline V gene, CDR1 is SGDLS and CDR2 is YYNGEE. This CDR3 has 13 residues. The V end lost 0 bases, the J end lost 5 bases, and 5 bases lay between the germline ends. The CDR3 is CASSVDVNEKLFF. CDR3 DNA: TGTGCCAGCAGCGTAGATGTAAATGAAAAACTGTTTTTT. Combining the CDR3 with reference TRBV9 and TRBJ1-4 gives the whole variable domain DSGVTQTPKHLITATGQRVTLRCSPRSGDLSVYWYQQSLDQGLQFLIQYYNGEERAKGNILERFSAQQFPDLHSELNLSSLELGDSALYFCASSVDVNEKLFFGSGTQLSVL.

The chain joins TRBV30 to TRBJ1-1; D unresolved. The CDR3 has 14 residues. Germline loops: CDR1 GTSNPN, CDR2 SVGIG (reference sequence). The V end lost 0 bases, the J end lost 3 bases, and 11 bases lay between the germline ends. The CDR3 region is CAWSVMGWDTEAFF. The CDR3 region has the DNA TGTGCCTGGAGTGTGATGGGCTGGGACACTGAAGCTTTCTTT.

Comment on this clone: Distinct nucleotide sequences in the sample also encode this CDR3. This chain connects TRBV7-9 to TRBJ1-1, with D tentatively TRBD1 (5 bases). The V and J ends lost 1 base and 5 bases respectively, with 11 bases between them. In germline, CDR1 is SEHNR, CDR2 FQNEAQ (reference sequence). The CDR3 contains 14 residues. The CDR3 nucleotides read TGTGCCAGCAGCTTAGGGGCAGGGCCGACTGAAGCTTTCTTT. Translation: CASSLGAGPTEAFF.

The chain joins TRBV29-1 to TRBJ2-1; the D gene is possibly TRBD1 (6 bases). The V gene lost 1 base and the J gene lost 7 bases, with 11 bases spanning the gap. Germline assignment: CDR1 SQVTM and CDR2 ANQGSEA. This CDR3 is built from 13 residues. As DNA, the CDR3 is TGCAGCGTTGAAGGGGGGCCGGGAAATGAGCAGTTCTTC. Amino acid sequence: CSVEGGPGNEQFF.

The chain employs TRBV2 and TRBJ1-3; possibly TRBD1 for D (5 bases). Germline loops: CDR1 SNHLY, CDR2 FYNNEI. The CDR3 totals 17 residues. V lost 4 bases to trimming and J lost 0 bases, with 16 bases between them. The CDR3 reads CASSAEGVPSSGNTIYF. The CDR3 nucleotides read TGTGCCAGCAGTGCAGAAGGGGTCCCGAGCTCTGGAAACACCATATATTTT.

The rearrangement joins TRBV7-9 to TRBJ2-7, with TRBD2 identical over 8 bases. The germline V gene encodes CDR1 SEHNR and CDR2 FQNEAQ (reference sequence). CDR3 size: 13 residues. V trimming: 3 bases; J trimming: 7 bases; junction bases outside the gene matches: 5. The CDR3 spells CASSLVGLVEQYF. The CDR3 DNA is TGTGCCAGCAGCTTGGTGGGACTAGTGGAGCAGTACTTC. Full variable domain (missing parts from reference TRBV7-9 and TRBJ2-7): DTGVSQNPRHKITKRGQNVTFRCDPISEHNRLYWYRQTLGQGPEFLTYFQNEAQLEKSRLLSDRFSAERPKGSFSTLEIQRTEQGDSAMYLCASSLVGLVEQYFGPGTRLTVT.

A single count supports this clone. The chain combines TRBV5-6 with TRBJ2-7; D is unresolved. The ends were cut back, 3 bases at V and 3 bases at J, with 10 bases in the middle. The CDR3 has 13 residues. In germline, CDR1 is SGHDT, CDR2 YYEEEE. DNA for the CDR3: TGTGCCAGCAGCTATTTTGGGGACTACGAGCAGTACTTC. Encoded protein: CASSYFGDYEQYF.

The chain carries TRBV9 and TRBJ1-2; the D gene is possibly TRBD1 (6 bases). V lost 3 bases, J lost 4 bases, and 16 bases lay in between. CDR3 size: 15 residues. Germline values: CDR1 SGDLS, CDR2 YYNGEE. CDR3 DNA: TGTGCCAGCAGCGGTATCGGGGGGCAGGGCTATGGCTACACCTTC. Protein sequence: CASSGIGGQGYGYTF.

With regard to this clone: Other DNA sequences in this sample translate to the same CDR3. This chain connects TRBV4-1 to TRBJ2-7, with 8 nucleotides matching TRBD1. V shed 2 bases, J shed 2 bases, and the junction held 5 bases outside the gene matches. The CDR3 loop spans 15 amino acids. The germline V gene encodes CDR1 MGHRA and CDR2 YSYEKL. The DNA of the CDR3 is TGCGCCAGCAGCCAAACCGGGACAGGTGCCTACGAGCAGTACTTC. It is translated as CASSQTGTGAYEQYF.

This clone was counted between two and nine times. The chain joins TRBV4-3 to TRBJ2-1; D is tentatively TRBD1 or TRBD2 (6 bases each). The V gene lost 1 base and the J gene lost 0 bases, with 16 bases spanning the gap. CDR3 length: 18 residues. CDR1 is LGHNA and CDR2 is YSLEER in the germline V gene. In DNA, the CDR3 is TGCGCCAGCAGCCAAGGCCCCGGGGGCAGGAGCTCCTACAATGAGCAGTTCTTC. The encoded protein is CASSQGPGGRSSYNEQFF.

This clone came up many times. The same CDR3 arises from other DNA sequences in this sample as well. The CDR3 DNA reads as TGTGCCAGCAGCTTAGAAGGTGGGGCCAACGTCCTGACTTTC. This sequence encodes CASSLEGGANVLTF. The chain is built from TRBV13 and TRBJ2-6, with unresolved D. The CDR3 has 14 amino acids. The germline CDR1 and CDR2 sequences are PRHDT and FYEKMQ (reference sequence). Deletions cut 1 base from V and 3 bases from J, with 4 bases between.

This chain links TRBV19 with TRBJ2-5; 8 nucleotides agree with TRBD1. Germline CDR1 reads LNHDA; CDR2 reads SQIVND (reference sequence). This CDR3 has 14 amino acids. Losses at the gene ends were 3 bases for V and 5 bases for J; bases not matched to a gene: 5. Here the CDR3 DNA reads TGTGCCAGTAGTATCCAGGGGGCCCCGGAGACCCAGTACTTC. Residues: CASSIQGAPETQYF.

Remarks on this clone: Other DNA sequences from this sample encode an identical CDR3 as well. The chain carries TRBV9 and TRBJ1-3; D remains unclear. V shed 0 bases and J shed 0 bases, with 7 bases lying between them. The CDR3 length is 15 residues. Looked up from germline, CDR1 is SGDLS and CDR2 is YYNGEE. Here the CDR3 reads CASSVAGYSGNTIYF. CDR3 nucleotides: TGTGCCAGCAGCGTAGCGGGGTACTCTGGAAACACCATATATTTT.

The chain couples TRBV9 to TRBJ2-7, with TRBD1 identical over 7 bases. The CDR3 totals 17 residues. The V gene end was trimmed by 3 bases and the J gene end by 2 bases; junction bases not matched to a gene: 14. Per germline, CDR1 SGDLS and CDR2 YYNGEE. Here the CDR3 DNA reads TGTGCCAGCAGCGGAGGCGGCGACAGGGTCCAGACCTACGAGCAGTACTTC. Translated: CASSGGGDRVQTYEQYF.

V gene TRBV5-6 combines with J gene TRBJ2-7; a weak D match, TRBD2 (6 bases). This CDR3 contains 13 residues. Trimming removed 7 bases from V and 3 bases from J, with 14 bases in between. Germline assignment: CDR1 SGHDT and CDR2 YYEEEE. The CDR3 coding sequence is TGTGCCAGCTTGGGACTTGGGAGCTACGAGCAGTACTTC. Residues: CASLGLGSYEQYF.

As concerns this clone: Other nucleotide sequences from this sample produce the same CDR3. The gene calls are TRBV30 and TRBJ2-7; D may be TRBD2 (7 bases). Trimming shortened V by 2 bases and J by 4 bases, and 12 bases separated the two germline ends. CDR1 GTSNPN and CDR2 SVGIG come from the germline V gene (reference sequence). CDR3 length equals 13 residues. The CDR3 DNA follows: TGTGCCTGGAGTCTCGGGGGGCCGTACGAGCAGTACTTC. Translated, it gives CAWSLGGPYEQYF.

This clone has more than one count but fewer than ten. The V and J genes are TRBV28 and TRBJ2-1; TRBD2 matches 11 bases. With V trimmed by 6 bases and J by 4 bases, 5 bases remained unmatched. In germline, CDR1 is MDHEN, CDR2 SYDVKM. This CDR3 has 15 residues. In DNA form, the CDR3 reads TGTGCCAGCAGCACACTAGCGGGGGTTTACAATGAGCAGTTCTTC. It specifies CASSTLAGVYNEQFF.

The V call is TRBV7-9, the J call TRBJ2-1; D may be TRBD1 (6 bases). This CDR3 has 13 amino acids. Germline V gene lookup returns CDR1 SEHNR and CDR2 FQNEAQ (reference sequence). Trimming cost V 5 bases and J 10 bases, with 15 bases left between them. CDR3 protein: CASSTTGTPEQFF. CDR3 DNA sequence: TGTGCCAGCAGCACGACCGGGACACCAGAGCAGTTCTTC.

The chain carries TRBV9 and TRBJ2-2; TRBD2 matches 7 bases. The CDR3 runs to 15 residues. The germline V gene encodes CDR1 SGDLS and CDR2 YYNGEE. J lost 0 bases, V lost 3 bases, and 2 bases had no gene match. Here the CDR3 reads CASSGSGPNTGELFF. The CDR3 DNA follows: TGTGCCAGCAGCGGTAGCGGGCCGAACACCGGGGAGCTGTTTTTT.